This is a list of T cell receptor beta chains from one sample in a study of response to subunit inactivated influenza vaccine. TCRdb reanalysed the RT-PCR reads using MiXCR and keeps one entry per CDR3 protein. The table records almost 250,000 distinct CDR3 sequences, 9% to 15% of them present only once. Sequencing used non-naive T cells sorted from PBMCs, obtained about 14 days before vaccination. The origin of the receptors is a man aged 45 to 65 who received an inactivated influenza vaccine. Both conserved end residues are part of each CDR3. D genes are given only for firm matches. For some rows the clone size is stated as once, few or many, or as a class when expanded; others skip it.

D: TRBD2; J: TRBJ2-1; size: .; V: TRBV24-1; CDR3: CATRRGEGNEQFF; DNA: TGTGCCACCAGGCGCGGGGAGGGCAATGAGCAGTTCTTC
D: .; J: TRBJ1-5; size: few; V: TRBV29-1; CDR3: CSVQEENQPQHF; DNA: TGCAGCGTGCAGGAAGAAAATCAGCCCCAGCATTTT
D: .; J: TRBJ2-1; size: .; V: TRBV19; CDR3: CASSTRDSLGGEQFF; DNA: TGTGCCAGTAGTACGCGGGACTCCCTGGGTGGTGAGCAGTTCTTC
D: .; J: TRBJ1-1; size: .; V: TRBV5-1; CDR3: CAGSLFYSNTEAFF; DNA: TGCGCCGGCAGCCTATTTTACAGTAACACTGAAGCTTTCTTT
D: TRBD2; J: TRBJ2-1; size: few; V: TRBV11-2; CDR3: CACEAGGLNEQFF; DNA: TGTGCCTGCGAGGCGGGAGGGCTTAATGAGCAGTTCTTC
D: .; J: TRBJ2-7; size: many; V: TRBV30; CDR3: CAWSAMYEQYF; DNA: TGTGCCTGGAGTGCCATGTACGAGCAGTACTTC
D: TRBD2; J: TRBJ2-2; size: .; V: TRBV7-6; CDR3: CASSLESGTSRNTGELFF; DNA: TGTGCCAGCAGCTTAGAATCCGGGACTAGTAGGAACACCGGGGAGCTGTTTTTT
D: TRBD1; J: TRBJ2-7; size: once; V: TRBV20-1; CDR3: CSAPNHRQGYEQYF; DNA: TGCAGTGCTCCGAACCATCGACAGGGCTACGAGCAGTACTTC
D: .; J: TRBJ2-3; size: .; V: TRBV4-1; CDR3: CASSQDRAADTDTQYF; DNA: TGCGCCAGCAGCCAAGACAGGGCGGCCGACACAGATACGCAGTATTTT
D: .; J: TRBJ2-1; size: few; V: TRBV20-1; CDR3: CSATGTRIYNEQFF; DNA: TGCAGTGCTACCGGGACAAGAATATACAATGAGCAGTTCTTC
D: TRBD2; J: TRBJ2-3; size: many; V: TRBV7-2; CDR3: CASRRGGSSPSTDTQYF; DNA: TGTGCCAGCAGGCGGGGGGGCAGTTCCCCTAGCACAGATACGCAGTATTTT
D: TRBD1; J: TRBJ1-1; size: many; V: TRBV6-1; CDR3: CASRRGLSTEAFF; DNA: TGTGCCAGCAGAAGGGGGCTCTCCACTGAAGCTTTCTTT
D: TRBD1; J: TRBJ2-7; size: .; V: TRBV9; CDR3: CASSPRQGTTYEQYF; DNA: TGTGCCAGCAGCCCCCGACAGGGGACCACCTACGAGCAGTACTTC
D: TRBD1; J: TRBJ1-1; size: many; V: TRBV5-1; CDR3: CASSLLQGADTEAFF; DNA: TGCGCCAGCAGCTTGTTACAGGGGGCGGACACTGAAGCTTTCTTT
D: .; J: TRBJ2-1; size: few; V: TRBV20-1; CDR3: CSASGDISYNEQFF; DNA: TGCAGTGCTAGCGGGGACATCTCCTACAATGAGCAGTTCTTC
D: TRBD1; J: TRBJ2-1; size: .; V: TRBV24-1; CDR3: CATSDQRPGQGSNEQFF; DNA: TGTGCCACCAGTGACCAGCGCCCGGGACAGGGAAGCAATGAGCAGTTCTTC
D: .; J: TRBJ2-7; size: .; V: TRBV5-1; CDR3: CASSFEDRIYEQYF; DNA: TGCGCCAGCAGCTTTGAGGACAGAATCTACGAGCAGTACTTC
D: .; J: TRBJ1-3; size: few; V: TRBV7-2; CDR3: CASSRDFSSGNTIYF; DNA: TGTGCCAGCAGCCGGGACTTCAGCTCTGGAAACACCATATATTTT
D: .; J: TRBJ2-1; size: few; V: TRBV16; CDR3: CASSQSMSGSNEQFF; DNA: TGTGCCAGCAGCCAATCAATGTCTGGGTCCAATGAGCAGTTCTTC
D: TRBD2; J: TRBJ2-7; size: many; V: TRBV27; CDR3: CASSLKTSGSYEQYF; DNA: TGTGCCAGCAGTTTAAAGACTAGCGGGAGCTACGAGCAGTACTTC
D: TRBD1; J: TRBJ2-3; size: many; V: TRBV5-1; CDR3: CASSLFGRMTGGVTDTQYF; DNA: TGCGCCAGCAGCCTATTCGGTCGAATGACAGGGGGAGTCACAGATACGCAGTATTTT
D: .; J: TRBJ2-1; size: .; V: TRBV7-9; CDR3: CASSLGGLGEQFF; DNA: TGTGCCAGCAGCTTAGGGGGGTTGGGTGAGCAGTTCTTC
D: TRBD2; J: TRBJ2-1; size: .; V: TRBV7-2; CDR3: CASSLTGTSYNEQFF; DNA: TGTGCCAGCAGCTTAACCGGGACTAGTTACAATGAGCAGTTCTTC
D: .; J: TRBJ1-5; size: .; V: TRBV6-2/TRBV6-3; CDR3: CASSYSGGPGHQPQHF; DNA: TGTGCCAGCAGTTACTCAGGGGGGCCCGGTCATCAGCCCCAGCATTTT
D: .; J: TRBJ2-7; size: .; V: TRBV12-3/TRBV12-4; CDR3: CASSFGDYEQYF; DNA: TGTGCCAGCAGTTTTGGGGACTACGAGCAGTACTTC
D: TRBD2; J: TRBJ2-2; size: few; V: TRBV29-1; CDR3: CSVAGEAGATGELFF; DNA: TGCAGCGTGGCGGGGGAGGCGGGAGCCACCGGGGAGCTGTTTTTT
D: .; J: TRBJ1-2; size: .; V: TRBV29-1; CDR3: CSVLDSPGGYTF; DNA: TGCAGCGTTTTGGACAGTCCTGGTGGCTACACCTTC
D: .; J: TRBJ2-7; size: .; V: TRBV20-1; CDR3: CSAWGSGSSYEQYF; DNA: TGCAGTGCCTGGGGGTCCGGGAGCTCCTACGAGCAGTACTTC
D: TRBD2; J: TRBJ2-3; size: .; V: TRBV28; CDR3: CASSSWTSGSRPTDTQYF; DNA: TGTGCCAGCAGTTCTTGGACTAGCGGGAGTAGACCCACAGATACGCAGTATTTT
D: .; J: TRBJ2-3; size: .; V: TRBV4-2; CDR3: CASSRSSNTDTQYF; DNA: TGTGCCAGCAGCCGGAGTTCCAACACAGATACGCAGTATTTT
D: TRBD2; J: TRBJ2-7; size: .; V: TRBV20-1; CDR3: CSAESLAGSYEQYF; DNA: TGCAGTGCTGAGTCCCTAGCGGGGTCCTACGAGCAGTACTTC
D: .; J: TRBJ1-1; size: few; V: TRBV7-9; CDR3: CASSNRQLMNTEAFF; DNA: TGTGCCAGCAGCAACCGACAGCTCATGAACACTGAAGCTTTCTTT
D: .; J: TRBJ2-7; size: many; V: TRBV10-2; CDR3: CASSELGRGEQYF; DNA: TGCGCCAGCAGTGAGTTGGGCAGGGGTGAGCAGTACTTC
D: TRBD1; J: TRBJ2-3; size: many; V: TRBV4-1; CDR3: CASSRIQGNTDTQYF; DNA: TGCGCCAGCAGCCGGATACAGGGGAACACAGATACGCAGTATTTT
D: TRBD1; J: TRBJ2-3; size: many; V: TRBV5-1; CDR3: CASSLRDRGTDTQYF; DNA: TGTGCCAGCAGTTTGCGGGACAGGGGGACAGATACGCAGTATTTT
D: .; J: TRBJ1-4; size: .; V: TRBV18; CDR3: CASSPLRGGEKLFF; DNA: TGTGCCAGCTCACCACTCAGGGGAGGAGAAAAACTGTTTTTT
D: .; J: TRBJ1-2; size: many; V: TRBV6-2/TRBV6-3; CDR3: CASTSTPANYGYTF; DNA: TGTGCCAGCACTTCGACACCGGCTAACTATGGCTACACCTTC
D: TRBD1; J: TRBJ2-4; size: few; V: TRBV2; CDR3: CASTRLRTGSGIQYF; DNA: TGTGCCAGCACTAGACTCCGGACAGGGTCTGGCATTCAGTACTTC
D: .; J: TRBJ2-1; size: .; V: TRBV12-3/TRBV12-4; CDR3: CASSLRGQGNEQFF; DNA: TGTGCCAGCAGTTTGAGAGGCCAAGGGAATGAGCAGTTCTTC
D: .; J: TRBJ2-2; size: .; V: TRBV6-1; CDR3: CASSARSNGGELFF; DNA: TGTGCCAGCAGTGCCCGTTCCAACGGCGGGGAGCTGTTTTTT
D: .; J: TRBJ2-3; size: .; V: TRBV10-3; CDR3: CAISESVGTDTQYF; DNA: TGTGCCATCAGTGAGTCGGTAGGCACAGATACGCAGTATTTT